The 15 T cell receptor beta chains listed next were all sequenced from one sample in a study of T cell responses to AZD1222 COVID-19 vaccine (dated by TCRdb to the early 2020s). The library was built by means of the immunoSEQ multiplex PCR assay. TCRdb retrieved this table from immuneACCESS and kept in-frame rearrangements only. Not all clones are present; in checked studies, unresolved V genes account for under half, and no reason is known for the remainder. A total of about 140,000 clones appear in this sample, 92% of them only once. In total, the top ten clones hold approximately 3.4% of the sample. The time point label for this specimen denotes: baseline before first vaccination. The sequences come from peripheral blood, collected on day 0 of AZD1222 vaccination. The receptors were gathered from an adult in good health.

V usage is TRBV18 and J usage is TRBJ2-7, with 9 bases identical to TRBD2. The V and J ends lost 2 bases and 5 bases, in that order; junction bases with no gene match: 10. The CDR3 loop spans 16 amino acids. CDR1 is KGHSH, CDR2 LQKENI, per germline. The CDR3 DNA follows: TGTGCCAGCTCACCAAAGATAGCGGGAGTAACCAACGAGCAGTACTTC. Encoded protein: CASSPKIAGVTNEQYF.

This sequence joins TRBV15 and TRBJ2-1, with 7 bases aligning to TRBD2. The CDR3 extends over 16 amino acids. V lost 0 bases and J lost 6; bases outside the gene matches: 8. The V gene's germline CDR1 is LNHNV and CDR2 YYDKDF (reference sequence). CDR3 amino acids: CATSRDGTSEVNEQFF. In DNA form, the CDR3 reads TGTGCCACCAGCAGAGATGGAACTAGCGAGGTCAATGAGCAGTTCTTC.

The chain couples TRBV19 to TRBJ2-1; 9 bases are shared with TRBD2. The ends lost 4 bases at V and 2 bases at J; junction bases unmatched: 6. The V gene's germline CDR1 is LNHDA and CDR2 SQIVND (reference sequence). The CDR3 is made up of 16 amino acids. The DNA of the CDR3 is TGTGCCAGTAGTAGGCTAGCGGGATTTCCCTACAATGAGCAGTTCTTC. It is translated as CASSRLAGFPYNEQFF.

The chain uses TRBV11-2 and TRBJ2-3; D call uncertain. CDR3 length equals 14 residues. The ends were cut back, 1 base at V and 14 bases at J, with 19 bases in the middle. The germline V gene encodes CDR1 SGHAT and CDR2 FQNNGV. This CDR3 reads CASSLGRAGVYLYF. The CDR3 nucleotides are TGTGCCAGCAGCTTAGGCCGTGCTGGTGTATACTTGTATTTT. Combining the CDR3 with reference TRBV11-2 and TRBJ2-3 gives the whole variable domain EAGVAQSPRYKIIEKRQSVAFWCNPISGHATLYWYQQILGQGPKLLIQFQNNGVVDDSQLPKDRFSAERLKGVDSTLKIQPAKLEDSAVYLCASSLGRAGVYLYFGPGTRLTVL.

The chain recombines TRBV2 with TRBJ2-2; TRBD2 might be the D (7 bases). V was clipped by 7 bases and J by 4 bases, with 19 bases between them. Germline V CDR1 and CDR2: SNHLY, FYNNEI. The CDR3 contains 16 residues. The CDR3: CASTGGSHRSTGELFF. The CDR3, as DNA: TGTGCCAGCACGGGGGGCTCCCACCGATCCACCGGGGAGCTGTTTTTT. The full variable domain, with the rest looked up from reference TRBV2 and TRBJ2-2, is EPEVTQTPSHQVTQMGQEVILRCVPISNHLYFYWYRQILGQKVEFLVSFYNNEISEKSEIFDDQFSVERPDGSNFTLKIRSTKLEDSAMYFCASTGGSHRSTGELFFGEGSRLTVL.

This chain connects TRBV6-2 or TRBV6-3 to TRBJ2-1; 9 nucleotides align to TRBD2. The CDR3 is 17 amino acids. Germline V gives CDR1 MNHEY, CDR2 SVGEGT. V lost 0 bases and J lost 4; bases outside the gene matches: 7. CDR3 nucleotides: TGTGCCAGCAGTTACTCCCCAGCGGGAGGTTTGTACAATGAGCAGTTCTTC. It encodes CASSYSPAGGLYNEQFF.

V usage is TRBV5-1 and J usage is TRBJ2-7; 7 positions match TRBD1. Looked up from germline, CDR1 is SGHRS and CDR2 is YFSETQ. The CDR3 extends over 14 amino acids. After removal of 1 base from V and 2 bases from J, the junction contained 3 bases not matched to a gene. CDR3: CASSLRQGTYEQYF. CDR3 coding DNA: TGCGCCAGCAGCTTGCGACAGGGCACCTACGAGCAGTACTTC. Drawing the rest from reference TRBV5-1 and TRBJ2-7, the complete variable domain is KAGVTQTPRYLIKTRGQQVTLSCSPISGHRSVSWYQQTPGQGLQFLFEYFSETQRNKGNFPGRFSGRQFSNSRSEMNVSTLELGDSALYLCASSLRQGTYEQYFGPGTRLTVT.

The chain carries TRBV7-3 and TRBJ2-1, with D perhaps matching TRBD1 or TRBD2 (5 bases each). Trimming took off 5 bases at V and 4 bases at J, with 15 bases between the two ends. The CDR3 has 15 residues. Germline CDR1 SGHTA, CDR2 FQGTGA. In DNA form, the CDR3 reads TGTGCCAGCAGCCCGGCCTGGGACGGGTACAATGAGCAGTTCTTC. This codes for CASSPAWDGYNEQFF.

The V call is TRBV11-3, the J call TRBJ2-1; 11 bases line up with TRBD2. The CDR3 sequence is 19 residues long. The J segment lost 4 bases and the V segment lost 2 bases, leaving 13 bases of the junction unmatched. The V gene's germline CDR1 is SGHNT and CDR2 YENEEA. The CDR3 sequence: CASSLRAPPGTSGYNEQFF. DNA of the CDR3: TGTGCCAGCAGCTTACGAGCCCCGCCCGGGACTAGCGGATACAATGAGCAGTTCTTC.

This chain uses TRBV19 with TRBJ1-1, with no clear D. This CDR3 has 15 residues. The germline V gene has CDR1 LNHDA and CDR2 SQIVND (reference sequence). The ends were cut back, 7 bases at V and 7 bases at J, with 22 bases in the middle. The DNA of the CDR3 is TGTGCCAGTAACGAACCCGCGGACGGGTTGATTGAAGCTTTCTTT. It codes for CASNEPADGLIEAFF.

The V gene is TRBV6-2 or TRBV6-3, the J gene TRBJ2-1; TRBD2 is a possible D gene (5 bases). Trimming pared 4 bases from V and 0 bases from J, leaving 13 bases between. Germline V gene data show CDR1 as MNHEY and CDR2 as SVGEGT. This CDR3 has 16 residues. CDR3 coding DNA: TGTGCCAGCAGTTTCGGGGAACCCAGCTCCTACAATGAGCAGTTCTTC. This sequence encodes CASSFGEPSSYNEQFF.

The CDR3 sequence: CATSTWDRGTDTQYF. The CDR3 DNA reads TGTGCCACCAGCACTTGGGACAGGGGAACAGATACGCAGTATTTT. The rearrangement uses TRBV15 and TRBJ2-3, with 10 positions matching TRBD1. The CDR3 has 15 amino acids. With 4 bases clipped from V and 3 bases from J, the junction kept 4 bases outside the gene matches. Germline CDR1 is LNHNV and CDR2 is YYDKDF (reference sequence).

The chain uses TRBV30 and TRBJ1-1; the match to TRBD1 covers 9 bases. The CDR3 has 15 residues. V dropped 2 bases and J dropped 2; count of bases not matched to a gene: 6. Germline loops: CDR1 GTSNPN, CDR2 SVGIG (reference sequence). For the CDR3, the DNA is TGTGCCTGGAGTACCCCGACAGGGGGAAACACTGAAGCTTTCTTT. Translation: CAWSTPTGGNTEAFF.

The V and J genes are TRBV12-5 and TRBJ2-5; D might be TRBD2 (6 bases). From germline, CDR1 is LGHNT and CDR2 FRNRAP. The CDR3 has 17 residues. V was trimmed by 2 bases and J by 4 bases, leaving 20 bases between them. CDR3 in DNA: TGTGCTAGTGGTTTGTGGAGGGCCGGAGGCCGCCGAGAGACCCAGTACTTC. It specifies CASGLWRAGGRRETQYF.

The CDR3 DNA follows: TGTGCCAGTCGTCAGGGGGCCGGTTCCACTGAAGCTTTCTTT. Its protein product is CASRQGAGSTEAFF. The rearrangement uses TRBV2 and TRBJ1-1, with 8 bases that match TRBD1. J lost 4 bases, V lost 9 bases, and 10 bases had no gene match. The CDR3 spans 14 residues. Germline V lookup: CDR1 SNHLY, CDR2 FYNNEI. Supplemented by reference TRBV2 and TRBJ1-1, the full variable domain reads EPEVTQTPSHQVTQMGQEVILRCVPISNHLYFYWYRQILGQKVEFLVSFYNNEISEKSEIFDDQFSVERPDGSNFTLKIRSTKLEDSAMYFCASRQGAGSTEAFFGQGTRLTVV.